This TCR beta chain was identified in a study of blood T cells in healthy people across ages. General study findings and limits: Across the age range, TCR beta diversity per million T cells fell in a roughly linear way.

Next came a second PCR, run for about 7 to 11 cycles, which used a sample-barcoded 5' primer along with a J-beta primer mix. Each cDNA molecule was tagged by a template-switch adaptor that had 12 random nucleotides. TCRdb reprocessed the 5' RACE reads with MiXCR, giving one entry per CDR3 protein. This table has hundreds of thousands of distinct CDR3 sequences, 62% appearing once. The length of the CDR3 is 11 residues. Germline V CDR1 and CDR2: GTSNPN, SVGIG (reference sequence). The ends were cut back, 7 bases at V and 6 bases at J, with 13 bases in the middle. Turning to this clonotype: Its target is unknown.

This clonotype originated in a man aged 25-45 years in good health. Input material: blood. This chain joins TRBV30 and TRBJ2-7; D is unresolved. CDR3 sequence reads: CASDQEGEQYF. The CDR3 nucleotides read TGTGCCTCCGACCAGGAAGGCGAGCAGTACTTC.